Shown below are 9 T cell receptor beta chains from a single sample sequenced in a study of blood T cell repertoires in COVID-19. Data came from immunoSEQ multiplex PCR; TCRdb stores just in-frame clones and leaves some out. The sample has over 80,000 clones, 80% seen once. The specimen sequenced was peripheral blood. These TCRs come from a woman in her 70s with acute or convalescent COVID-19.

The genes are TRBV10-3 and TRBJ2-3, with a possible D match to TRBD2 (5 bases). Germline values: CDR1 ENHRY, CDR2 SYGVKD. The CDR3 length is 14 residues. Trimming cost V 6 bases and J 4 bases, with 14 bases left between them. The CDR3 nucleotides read TGTGCCATCAGCCCAGCCGCCGGGGCAGATACGCAGTATTTT. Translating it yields CAISPAAGADTQYF.

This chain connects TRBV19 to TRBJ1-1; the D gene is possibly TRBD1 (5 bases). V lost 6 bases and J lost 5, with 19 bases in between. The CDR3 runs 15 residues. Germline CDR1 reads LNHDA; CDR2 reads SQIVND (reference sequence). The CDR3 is CASRPWTAQGTEAFF. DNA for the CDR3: TGTGCCAGTAGACCTTGGACGGCCCAGGGTACTGAAGCTTTCTTT.

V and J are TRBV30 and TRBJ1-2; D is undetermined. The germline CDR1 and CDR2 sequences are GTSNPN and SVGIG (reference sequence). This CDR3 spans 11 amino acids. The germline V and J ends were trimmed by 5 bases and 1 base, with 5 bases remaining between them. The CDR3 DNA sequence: TGTGCCTGGGCAGATAACTATGGCTACACCTTC. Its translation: CAWADNYGYTF.

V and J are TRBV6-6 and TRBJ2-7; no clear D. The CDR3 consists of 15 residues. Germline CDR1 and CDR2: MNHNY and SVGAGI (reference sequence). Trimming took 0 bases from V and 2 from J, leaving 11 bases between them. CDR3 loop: CASSYSASTTYEQYF. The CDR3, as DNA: TGTGCCAGCAGTTACTCGGCCTCAACAACCTACGAGCAGTACTTC.

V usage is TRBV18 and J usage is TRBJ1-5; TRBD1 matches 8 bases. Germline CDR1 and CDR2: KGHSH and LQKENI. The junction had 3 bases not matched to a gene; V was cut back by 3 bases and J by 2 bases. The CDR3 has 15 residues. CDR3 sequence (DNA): TGTGCCAGCTCACCTGGACAGGGTGGCAATCAGCCCCAGCATTTT. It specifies CASSPGQGGNQPQHF.

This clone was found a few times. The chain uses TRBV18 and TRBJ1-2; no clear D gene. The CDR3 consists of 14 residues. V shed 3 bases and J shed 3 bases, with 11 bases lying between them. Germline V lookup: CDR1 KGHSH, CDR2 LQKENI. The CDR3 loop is CASSPTVTDYGYTF. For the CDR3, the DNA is TGTGCCAGCTCACCCACAGTGACCGACTATGGCTACACCTTC.

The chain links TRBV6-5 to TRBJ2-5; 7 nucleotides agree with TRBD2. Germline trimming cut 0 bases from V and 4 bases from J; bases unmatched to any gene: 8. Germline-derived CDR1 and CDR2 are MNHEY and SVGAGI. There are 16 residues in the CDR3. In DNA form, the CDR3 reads TGTGCCAGCAGTTACTCTCAATTTCCGGGGGGAGAGACCCAGTACTTC. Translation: CASSYSQFPGGETQYF.

This CDR3 reads CSASFPDTQYF. The DNA of the CDR3 is TGCAGTGCTAGCTTCCCAGATACGCAGTATTTT. The rearrangement links TRBV20-1 to TRBJ2-3, with D unresolved. CDR1 is DFQATT and CDR2 is SNEGSKA in the germline V gene (reference sequence). V was trimmed by 3 bases and J by 4 bases, leaving 5 bases between them. This CDR3 has 11 amino acids.

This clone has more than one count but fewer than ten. The CDR3 reads CASSAGQGSGELFF. DNA for the CDR3: TGCGCCAGCAGCGCGGGGCAGGGCAGCGGGGAGCTGTTTTTT. The gene calls are TRBV5-1 and TRBJ2-2; the D gene is possibly TRBD2 (6 bases). The CDR3 is 14 residues long. V lost 4 bases to trimming and J lost 7 bases, with 14 bases between them. The germline gives CDR1 SGHRS, CDR2 YFSETQ.